Sequencing of this TCR beta chain was carried out in a study of T-cell reconstitution after alpha-beta-depleted transplantation in children. Study-level findings and limits: A year post-transplant, T-cell counts and diversity derived mostly from newly produced T cells. Surviving recipient T cells and thymic progenitors produced the high day-60 TCRbeta diversity seen in some patients.

CDR3 length: 13 amino acids. V dropped 4 bases and J dropped 7 bases, with 11 bases sitting between them. Germline CDR1 is SGHRS and CDR2 is YFSETQ. Comments on this clonotype: Its antigen remains unidentified.

Construction of the TCRbeta library involved unique molecular identifiers. TCRdb re-derived calls from the PCR reads in MiXCR, one entry per CDR3 protein. The table lists approximately 980,000 distinct CDR3 sequences, less than 30% of them singletons. The chain has TRBV5-1 and TRBJ2-2; possibly TRBD1 or TRBD2 for D (5 bases each). Sequenced here: PBMCs, mostly from graft donor cells, sampled 360 days after TCRalphabeta/CD19-depleted stem cell transplant. The origin of this receptor is a boy under three years old who had a stem cell transplant for SCID, so the T cells may come from the graft donor. The CDR3 sequence is CASSPGAIGELFF. The CDR3 DNA sequence: TGCGCCAGCAGCCCCGGGGCCATCGGGGAGCTGTTTTTT.